The T cell receptor (beta chain) under discussion was sequenced for a study of CD4 T cells in relation to SARS-CoV-2 and coronaviruses. There are 16 residues in the CDR3. V was trimmed by 5 bases and J by 0 bases, leaving 13 bases between them. CDR1 is SEHNR, CDR2 FQNEAQ, per germline (reference sequence). Some clones are missing from TCRdb's copy, which holds only in-frame ones; the method was immunoSEQ multiplex PCR. The sample includes under 20,000 clones, roughly 82% seen only once; the top ten take 30% to 35%. Worth noting for this clone: Antigen unknown.

The unexposed donors gave CD4+ T cells in about 2011-2019, prior to COVID-19. Isolation of CD4+ T cells took place after 10 days in culture. As cell numbers allowed, unexposed-donor CD4+ T cells faced SARS-CoV-2 S/N and four cold-coronavirus spikes. Study-wide results and limits: No donor gave both pre-pandemic and post-infection samples. The cross-reactivity analysis covered only spike protein, not other viral proteins.

Sequenced sample: CD4+ T cells from PBMCs, cultured in vitro. This clonotype originated in a human donor in good health. The V call is TRBV7-9, the J call TRBJ1-4; D remains ambiguous. CDR3 protein: CASSLALGSTNEKLFF. Written as DNA, the CDR3 is TGTGCCAGCAGCCTCGCCTTAGGATCAACTAATGAAAAACTGTTTTTT.